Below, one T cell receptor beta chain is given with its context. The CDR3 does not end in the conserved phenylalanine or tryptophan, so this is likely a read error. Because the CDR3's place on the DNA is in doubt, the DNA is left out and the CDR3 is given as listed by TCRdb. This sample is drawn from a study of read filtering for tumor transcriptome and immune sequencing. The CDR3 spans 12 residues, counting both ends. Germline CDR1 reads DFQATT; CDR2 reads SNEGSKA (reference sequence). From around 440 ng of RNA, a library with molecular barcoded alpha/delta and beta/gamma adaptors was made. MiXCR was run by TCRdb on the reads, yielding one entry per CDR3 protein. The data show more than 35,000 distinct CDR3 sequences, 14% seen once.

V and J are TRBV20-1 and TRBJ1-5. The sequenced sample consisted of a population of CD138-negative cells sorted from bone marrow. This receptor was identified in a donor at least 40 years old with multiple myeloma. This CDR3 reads CSAFPMNQPQRS.